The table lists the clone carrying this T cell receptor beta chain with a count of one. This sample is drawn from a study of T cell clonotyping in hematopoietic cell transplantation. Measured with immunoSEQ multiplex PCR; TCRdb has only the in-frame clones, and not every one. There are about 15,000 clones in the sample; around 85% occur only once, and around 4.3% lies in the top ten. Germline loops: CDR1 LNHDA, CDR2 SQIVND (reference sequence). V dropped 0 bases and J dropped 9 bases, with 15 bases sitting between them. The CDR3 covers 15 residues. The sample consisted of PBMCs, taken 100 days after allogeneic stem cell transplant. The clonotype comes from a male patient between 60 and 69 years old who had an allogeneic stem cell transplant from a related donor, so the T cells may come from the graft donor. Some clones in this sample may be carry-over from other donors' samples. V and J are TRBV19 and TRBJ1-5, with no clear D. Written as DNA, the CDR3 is TGTGCCAGTAGTATAGATCGCCCAGGAACGGGGCCCCAGCATTTT. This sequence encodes CASSIDRPGTGPQHF.